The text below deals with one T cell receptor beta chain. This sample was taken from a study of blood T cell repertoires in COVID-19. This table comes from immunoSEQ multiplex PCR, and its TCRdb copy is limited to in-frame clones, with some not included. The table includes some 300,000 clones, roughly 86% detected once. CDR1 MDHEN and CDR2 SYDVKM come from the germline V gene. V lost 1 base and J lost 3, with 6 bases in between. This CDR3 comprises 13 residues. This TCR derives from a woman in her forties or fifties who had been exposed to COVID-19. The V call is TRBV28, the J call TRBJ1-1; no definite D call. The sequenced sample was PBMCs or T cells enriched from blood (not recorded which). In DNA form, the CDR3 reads TGTGCCAGCAGTTTATCAGGCGACACTGAAGCTTTCTTT. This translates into CASSLSGDTEAFF.